The 14 T cell receptor beta chains given below trace back to one sample, sequenced in a study of T cells in localized non-small cell lung cancer. Assay: immunoSEQ multiplex PCR; the TCRdb copy retains only in-frame clones and omits some. The data hold about 41,000 clones, with roughly 83% observed a single time. The source material was PBMCs, sampled before any cancer treatment. The receptors shown here come from a man aged 40 to 70 with stage II lung adenocarcinoma.

The V gene is TRBV5-5, the J gene TRBJ1-2; D is unclear. The CDR3 consists of 14 residues. The V end lost 1 base, the J end lost 2 bases, and 9 bases lay between the germline ends. Germline loops: CDR1 SGHKS, CDR2 YYEKEE (reference sequence). The CDR3 DNA sequence: TGTGCCAGCAGCTTGAATGGGTTAAACTATGGCTACACCTTC. It specifies CASSLNGLNYGYTF.

The chain has TRBV7-6 and TRBJ2-1; a weak D match, TRBD1 (6 bases). V shed 0 bases and J shed 0 bases, with 12 bases lying between them. Germline-derived CDR1 and CDR2 are SGHVS and FNYEAQ. The CDR3 consists of 17 residues. The CDR3 nucleotides are TGTGCCAGCAGCTTAGCGCAGGACAGTAGCTCCTACAATGAGCAGTTCTTC. Translation: CASSLAQDSSSYNEQFF.

The chain links TRBV29-1 to TRBJ1-1; 7 bases fit TRBD1. The germline V gene has CDR1 SQVTM and CDR2 ANQGSEA. The CDR3 runs to 13 residues. With 3 bases clipped from V and 4 bases from J, the junction kept 5 bases outside the gene matches. This CDR3 is CSVDRTGGTEAFF. CDR3 nucleotide sequence: TGCAGCGTTGATAGGACAGGTGGCACTGAAGCTTTCTTT.

The genes are TRBV10-3 and TRBJ1-2, with D uncertain. V was clipped by 0 bases and J by 2 bases, with 7 bases between them. Per germline, CDR1 ENHRY and CDR2 SYGVKD. The CDR3 spans 14 residues. CDR3: CAISESGPNYGYTF. CDR3 in DNA: TGTGCCATCAGTGAGTCCGGCCCCAACTATGGCTACACCTTC.

This chain connects TRBV29-1 to TRBJ1-5; D is perhaps TRBD1 (6 bases). Looked up from germline, CDR1 is SQVTM and CDR2 is ANQGSEA. The CDR3 contains 13 residues. V lost 6 bases to trimming and J lost 5 bases, with 14 bases between them. CDR3 residues: CSVAAGADQPQHF. The CDR3 nucleotides are TGCAGCGTCGCCGCAGGGGCGGATCAGCCCCAGCATTTT. Full variable domain (outside the CDR3, taken from reference TRBV29-1 and TRBJ1-5): SAVISQKPSRDICQRGTSLTIQCQVDSQVTMMFWYRQQPGQSLTLIATANQGSEATYESGFVIDKFPISRPNLTFSTLTVSNMSPEDSSIYLCSVAAGADQPQHFGDGTRLSIL.

The V call is TRBV5-1, the J call TRBJ1-1, with D possibly TRBD1 on 5 matching bases. V lost 0 bases, J lost 7 bases, and 16 bases lay in between. The CDR3 is 15 residues long. Germline V lookup: CDR1 SGHRS, CDR2 YFSETQ. Written as DNA, the CDR3 is TGCGCCAGCAGCTTGGAGGGGCAGGGCTCACTTGAAGCTTTCTTT. This gives the protein CASSLEGQGSLEAFF.

The chain recombines TRBV2 with TRBJ2-2; 7 nucleotides line up with TRBD1. Germline V lookup: CDR1 SNHLY, CDR2 FYNNEI. V was pared by 6 bases and J by 6 bases, with 7 bases of the junction left unmatched. The CDR3 covers 14 residues. CDR3 loop: CASSGTEDAGELFF. CDR3 sequence (DNA): TGTGCCAGCAGCGGGACAGAGGACGCCGGGGAGCTGTTTTTT.

The rearrangement joins TRBV5-1 to TRBJ2-1, with 8 bases aligning to TRBD1. Per the germline V gene, CDR1 is SGHRS and CDR2 is YFSETQ. V was pared by 4 bases and J by 5 bases, with 11 bases of the junction left unmatched. The CDR3 is made up of 16 amino acids. CDR3 in DNA: TGCGCCAGCAGCCTCCCGGGGACAGGCGTTAACAATGAGCAGTTCTTC. It codes for CASSLPGTGVNNEQFF.

The genes are TRBV9 and TRBJ2-2, with TRBD2 identical over 8 bases. Germline loops: CDR1 SGDLS, CDR2 YYNGEE. This CDR3 is 15 amino acids long. V lost 4 bases to trimming and J lost 2 bases; unmatched junction nucleotides: 4. CDR3 protein: CASSQTSGNTGELFF. The CDR3 DNA reads TGTGCCAGCAGCCAAACTAGCGGAAACACCGGGGAGCTGTTTTTT.

This chain uses TRBV6-5 with TRBJ1-2; D call uncertain. The CDR3 runs to 13 residues. In germline, CDR1 is MNHEY, CDR2 SVGAGI. V lost 5 bases and J lost 4, with 11 bases in between. CDR3 residues: CASSVEGSYGYTF. CDR3 nucleotide sequence: TGTGCCAGCAGTGTTGAGGGTTCCTATGGCTACACCTTC.

The genes are TRBV27 and TRBJ1-1, with D possibly being TRBD1 (5 bases). This CDR3 spans 13 amino acids. Germline V lookup: CDR1 MNHEY, CDR2 SMNVEV (reference sequence). Trimming cost V 9 bases and J 1 base, with 12 bases left between them. CDR3 protein: CASRGTGNTEAFF. CDR3 DNA: TGTGCCAGTAGAGGGACGGGGAACACTGAAGCTTTCTTT.

The V gene is TRBV4-2, the J gene TRBJ2-3, with D possibly matching TRBD2 (5 bases). Germline CDR1 and CDR2: LGHNA and YNFKEQ. Trimming shortened V by 6 bases and J by 7 bases, and 17 bases separated the two germline ends. The CDR3 totals 14 residues. The CDR3 sequence: CASRSGSDAYTQYF. CDR3 in DNA: TGTGCCAGCAGATCGGGGAGCGATGCATATACGCAGTATTTT.

J is TRBJ2-5 and V is TRBV11-2; D assignment may be TRBD1 or TRBD2 (6 bases each). Between the trimmed V and J ends, which lost 0 bases and 7 bases, there was a span of 21 bases. The CDR3 is 17 amino acids. The V gene's germline CDR1 is SGHAT and CDR2 FQNNGV. CDR3 protein: CASSLDSLRVRGVTQYF. Written as DNA, the CDR3 is TGTGCCAGCAGCTTAGATTCCCTGAGGGTGAGGGGGGTGACCCAGTACTTC.

The chain is built from TRBV6-6 and TRBJ1-3, with no clear D. The CDR3 contains 13 residues. Trimming removed 6 bases from V and 0 bases from J, with 6 bases in between. Germline CDR1 reads MNHNY; CDR2 reads SVGAGI (reference sequence). The DNA for the CDR3 is TGTGCCAGCAGCCCCCGCTCTGGAAACACCATATATTTT. Translating gives CASSPRSGNTIYF.